This T cell receptor (beta chain) was obtained from a study of blood T cell repertoires in COVID-19. Here immunoSEQ multiplex PCR was the method, and the copy in TCRdb shows in-frame clones only, minus some. The sample lists 150,000 to 200,000 clones; roughly 80% were seen once. The CDR3 consists of 15 residues. The germline V and J ends were trimmed by 2 bases and 3 bases, with 15 bases remaining between them. Germline V gives CDR1 SGHKS, CDR2 YYEKEE (reference sequence). This chain uses TRBV5-5 with TRBJ2-7; tentatively, D is TRBD2 (6 bases). The origin of this receptor is a woman aged 60-75 years with acute COVID-19. The specimen was PBMCs or T cells enriched from blood (not recorded which). The CDR3 DNA sequence: TGTGCCAGCAGCTTAGGAGGGTTAGGTATCTACGAGCAGTACTTC. Amino acids: CASSLGGLGIYEQYF.